Listed here is a single T cell receptor (beta chain). Sequencing used immunoSEQ multiplex PCR; TCRdb keeps in-frame clones, though not all of them. The table lists around 300,000 clones, 89% of them singletons. With 6 bases removed from V and 7 bases from J, the gap between germline ends came to 15 bases. The CDR3 covers 13 residues. CDR1 and CDR2 (germline): MNHEY, SVGAGI. The data originate from a study of blood T cell repertoires in COVID-19. The study assigned cohorts using participant-reported clinical history. The material sequenced was PBMCs or T cells enriched from blood (not recorded which). This TCR derives from a woman aged 60 to 75 who had recovered from COVID-19. The chain has TRBV6-5 and TRBJ1-1, with a possible D match to TRBD1 (5 bases). The CDR3 spells CASRTGTVGEAFF. Here the CDR3 DNA reads TGTGCCAGCAGGACCGGGACTGTAGGTGAAGCTTTCTTT.